The clone carrying this TCR beta chain appeared a single time. Its antigen remains unidentified. This sample was taken from a study of vaccination and CD4 T cells after COVID-19. The Oncomine TCR Beta short-read assay was applied to DNA of cultured CD4+ T cells. Cultured CD4+ T cells yielded the extracted genomic DNA. TCRdb re-called the PCR reads through MiXCR, storing one row per CDR3 protein. This repertoire shows over 12,000 distinct CDR3 sequences, approximately 45% found once; its top ten account for roughly 15%. The germline gives CDR1 MDHEN, CDR2 SYDVKM. V was clipped by 8 bases and J by 0 bases, with 4 bases between them. This CDR3 contains 11 residues. Treatment here: roughly ten-day PBMC culture with coronavirus spike peptide pools or control peptides (ViraFEST assay).

Sequenced material: cultured CD4+ T cells from blood. This clonotype originated in a human donor with COVID-19. V is TRBV28 and J is TRBJ1-1; D call uncertain. The CDR3 sequence: CASLLNTEAFF. In DNA form, the CDR3 reads TGTGCCAGCCTTTTGAACACTGAAGCTTTCTTT.